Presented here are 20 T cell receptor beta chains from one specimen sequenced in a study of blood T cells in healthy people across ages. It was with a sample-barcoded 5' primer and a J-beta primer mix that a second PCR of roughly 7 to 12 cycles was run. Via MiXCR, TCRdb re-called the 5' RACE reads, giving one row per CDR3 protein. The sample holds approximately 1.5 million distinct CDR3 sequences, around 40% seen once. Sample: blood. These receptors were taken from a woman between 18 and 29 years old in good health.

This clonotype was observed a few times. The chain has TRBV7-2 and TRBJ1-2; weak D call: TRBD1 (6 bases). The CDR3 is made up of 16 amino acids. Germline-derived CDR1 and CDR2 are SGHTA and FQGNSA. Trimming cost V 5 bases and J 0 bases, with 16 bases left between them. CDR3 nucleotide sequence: TGTGCCAGCAGCCCGATGACAGGAACCTCTAACTATGGCTACACCTTC. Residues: CASSPMTGTSNYGYTF.

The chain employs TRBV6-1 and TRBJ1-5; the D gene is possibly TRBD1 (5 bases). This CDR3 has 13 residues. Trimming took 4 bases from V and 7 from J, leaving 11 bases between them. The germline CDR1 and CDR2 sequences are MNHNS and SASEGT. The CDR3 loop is CASSATVTQPQHF. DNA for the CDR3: TGTGCCAGCAGTGCGACAGTAACGCAGCCCCAGCATTTT.

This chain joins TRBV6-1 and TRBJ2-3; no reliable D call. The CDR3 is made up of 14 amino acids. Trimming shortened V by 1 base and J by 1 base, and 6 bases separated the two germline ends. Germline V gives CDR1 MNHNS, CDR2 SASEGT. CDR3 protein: CASSEGRGTDTQYF. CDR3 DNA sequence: TGTGCCAGCAGTGAAGGGCGAGGCACAGATACGCAGTATTTT.

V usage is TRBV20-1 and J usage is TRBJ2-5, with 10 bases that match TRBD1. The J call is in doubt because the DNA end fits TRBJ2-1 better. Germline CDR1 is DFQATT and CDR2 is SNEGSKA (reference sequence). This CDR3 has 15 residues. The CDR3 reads CSARPTGGPWGTQFF. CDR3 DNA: TGCAGTGCTAGACCGACAGGGGGCCCTTGGGGGACCCAGTTCTTC.

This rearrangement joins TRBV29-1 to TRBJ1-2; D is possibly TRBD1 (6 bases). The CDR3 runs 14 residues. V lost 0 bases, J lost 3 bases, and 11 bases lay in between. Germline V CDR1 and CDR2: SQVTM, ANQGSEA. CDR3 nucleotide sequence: TGCAGCGTTGAAGATCGGGGGCAAGACTATGGCTACACCTTC. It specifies CSVEDRGQDYGYTF.

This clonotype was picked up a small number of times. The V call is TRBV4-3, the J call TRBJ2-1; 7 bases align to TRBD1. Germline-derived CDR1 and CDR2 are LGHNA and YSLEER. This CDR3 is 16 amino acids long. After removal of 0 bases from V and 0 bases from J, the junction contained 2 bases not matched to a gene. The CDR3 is CASSQDRDSSYNEQFF. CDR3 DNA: TGCGCCAGCAGCCAAGATAGGGACAGCTCCTACAATGAGCAGTTCTTC.

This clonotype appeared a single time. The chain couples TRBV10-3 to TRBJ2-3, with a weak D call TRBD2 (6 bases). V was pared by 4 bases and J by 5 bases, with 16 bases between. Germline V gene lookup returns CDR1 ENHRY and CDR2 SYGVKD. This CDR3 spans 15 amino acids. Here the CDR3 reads CAISVVGGDGDTQYF. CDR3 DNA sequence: TGTGCCATCAGTGTAGTAGGAGGGGATGGAGATACGCAGTATTTT.

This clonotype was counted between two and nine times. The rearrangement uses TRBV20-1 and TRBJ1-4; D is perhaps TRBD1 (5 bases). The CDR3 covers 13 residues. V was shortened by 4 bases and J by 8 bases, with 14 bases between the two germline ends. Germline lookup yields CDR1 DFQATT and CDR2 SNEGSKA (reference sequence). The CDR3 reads CSATTDGREKLFF. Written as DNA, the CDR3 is TGCAGTGCTACGACAGACGGTAGGGAAAAACTGTTTTTT.

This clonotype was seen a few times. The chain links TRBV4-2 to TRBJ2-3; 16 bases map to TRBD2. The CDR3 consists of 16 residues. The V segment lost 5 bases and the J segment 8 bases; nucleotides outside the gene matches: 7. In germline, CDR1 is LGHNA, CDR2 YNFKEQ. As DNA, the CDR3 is TGTGCCAGCAGCAAGGGACTAGCGGGAGGGCCCAGTACGCAGTATTTT. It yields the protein CASSKGLAGGPSTQYF.

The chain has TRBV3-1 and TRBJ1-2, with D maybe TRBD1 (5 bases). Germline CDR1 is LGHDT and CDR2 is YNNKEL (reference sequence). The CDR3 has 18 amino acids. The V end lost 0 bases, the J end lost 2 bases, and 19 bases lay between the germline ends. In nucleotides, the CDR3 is TGTGCCAGCAGCCAAGAGAGGGGTGATAGGGCGGGAAACTATGGCTACACCTTC. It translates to CASSQERGDRAGNYGYTF.

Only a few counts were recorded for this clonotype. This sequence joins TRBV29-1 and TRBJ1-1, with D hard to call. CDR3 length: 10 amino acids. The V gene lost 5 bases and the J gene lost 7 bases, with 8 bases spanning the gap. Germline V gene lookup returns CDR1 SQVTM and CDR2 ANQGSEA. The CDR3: CSVIQSEAFF. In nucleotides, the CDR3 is TGCAGCGTTATCCAGAGTGAAGCTTTCTTT. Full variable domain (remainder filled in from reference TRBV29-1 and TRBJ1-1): SAVISQKPSRDICQRGTSLTIQCQVDSQVTMMFWYRQQPGQSLTLIATANQGSEATYESGFVIDKFPISRPNLTFSTLTVSNMSPEDSSIYLCSVIQSEAFFGQGTRLTVV.

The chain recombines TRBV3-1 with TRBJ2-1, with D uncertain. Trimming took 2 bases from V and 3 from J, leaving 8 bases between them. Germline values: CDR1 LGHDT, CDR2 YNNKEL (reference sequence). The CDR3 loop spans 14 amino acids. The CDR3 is CASSQNDGYNEQFF. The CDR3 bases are TGTGCCAGCAGCCAAAATGACGGCTACAATGAGCAGTTCTTC.

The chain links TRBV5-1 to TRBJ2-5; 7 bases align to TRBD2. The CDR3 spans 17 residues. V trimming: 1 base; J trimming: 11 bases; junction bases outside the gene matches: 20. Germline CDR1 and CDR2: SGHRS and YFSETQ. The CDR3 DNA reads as TGCGCCAGCAGCTTGTCTCCTAGCGGCATTTCCTACAATGAGCAGTACTTC. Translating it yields CASSLSPSGISYNEQYF.

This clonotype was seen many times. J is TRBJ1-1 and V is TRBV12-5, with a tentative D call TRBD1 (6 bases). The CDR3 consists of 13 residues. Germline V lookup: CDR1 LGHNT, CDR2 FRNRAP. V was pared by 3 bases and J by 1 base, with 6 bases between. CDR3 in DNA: TGTGCTAGTGGTTTAGGGGGGAACACTGAAGCTTTCTTT. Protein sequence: CASGLGGNTEAFF.

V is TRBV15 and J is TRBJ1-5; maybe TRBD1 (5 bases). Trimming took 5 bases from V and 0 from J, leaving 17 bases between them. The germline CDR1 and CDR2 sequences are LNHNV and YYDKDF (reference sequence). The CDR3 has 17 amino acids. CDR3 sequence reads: CATSGAGGKYSNQPQHF. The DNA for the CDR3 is TGTGCCACCAGCGGGGCTGGGGGTAAATATAGCAATCAGCCCCAGCATTTT.

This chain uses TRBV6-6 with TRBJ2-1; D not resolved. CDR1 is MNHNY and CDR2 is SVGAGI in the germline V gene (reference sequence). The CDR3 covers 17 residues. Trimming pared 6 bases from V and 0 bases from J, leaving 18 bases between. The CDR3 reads CASSLVGMMSSYNEQFF. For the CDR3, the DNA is TGTGCCAGCAGCCTCGTAGGAATGATGAGCTCCTACAATGAGCAGTTCTTC.

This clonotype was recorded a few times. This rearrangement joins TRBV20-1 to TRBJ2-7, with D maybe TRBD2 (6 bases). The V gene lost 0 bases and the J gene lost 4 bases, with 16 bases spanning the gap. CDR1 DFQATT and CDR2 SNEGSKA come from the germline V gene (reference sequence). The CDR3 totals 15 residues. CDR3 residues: CSARDRSGLGYEQYF. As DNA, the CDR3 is TGCAGTGCTAGAGATAGGTCGGGACTGGGATACGAGCAGTACTTC.

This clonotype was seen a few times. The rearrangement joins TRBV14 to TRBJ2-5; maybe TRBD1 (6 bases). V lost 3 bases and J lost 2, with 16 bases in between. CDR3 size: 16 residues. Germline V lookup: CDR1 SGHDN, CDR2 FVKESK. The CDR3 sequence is CASSQSQGLWQETQYF. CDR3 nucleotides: TGTGCCAGCAGCCAGTCCCAGGGGTTGTGGCAAGAGACCCAGTACTTC. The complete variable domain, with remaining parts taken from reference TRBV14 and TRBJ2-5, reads EAGVTQFPSHSVIEKGQTVTLRCDPISGHDNLYWYRRVMGKEIKFLLHFVKESKQDESGMPNNRFLAERTGGTYSTLKVQPAELEDSGVYFCASSQSQGLWQETQYFGPGTRLLVL.

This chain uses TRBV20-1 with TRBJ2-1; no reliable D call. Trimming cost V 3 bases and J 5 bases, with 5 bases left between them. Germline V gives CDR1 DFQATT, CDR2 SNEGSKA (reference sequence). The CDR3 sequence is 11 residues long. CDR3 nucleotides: TGCAGTGCTAGCCATAACAATGAGCAGTTCTTC. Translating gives CSASHNNEQFF.

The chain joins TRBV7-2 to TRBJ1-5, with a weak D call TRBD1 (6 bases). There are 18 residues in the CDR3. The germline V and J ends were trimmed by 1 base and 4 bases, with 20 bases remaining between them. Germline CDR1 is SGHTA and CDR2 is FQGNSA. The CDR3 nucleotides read TGTGCCAGCAGCTTAGAAAGTCGGGGGGCTTTATTTAATCAGCCCCAGCATTTT. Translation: CASSLESRGALFNQPQHF.